One sample yielded the 17 T cell receptor beta chains listed below, sequenced in a study of T-cell memory formation after mild COVID-19. TCRdb re-derived calls from the 5' RACE reads in MiXCR, one entry per CDR3 protein. Among a few hundred thousand distinct CDR3 sequences listed, 20% to 25% were seen once. Sequencing used PBMCs or a T cell subset sorted from them (not recorded which). These receptors all come from a man aged 18 to 30 who had mild COVID-19 (a few samples of this study predate the infection). Cell type and time point are not known.

The gene calls are TRBV20-1 and TRBJ1-2, with D maybe TRBD1 (5 bases). The CDR3 has 11 amino acids. Per germline, CDR1 DFQATT and CDR2 SNEGSKA (reference sequence). Deletions cut 3 bases from V and 5 bases from J, with 7 bases between. The CDR3 loop reads CSARGEYGYTF. As DNA, the CDR3 is TGCAGTGCTAGGGGGGAGTATGGCTACACCTTC.

This clonotype was counted only a few times. The chain links TRBV15 to TRBJ2-7, with D perhaps TRBD2 (7 bases). The CDR3 sequence is 15 residues long. The ends were cut back, 5 bases at V and 1 base at J, with 15 bases in the middle. Per germline, CDR1 LNHNV and CDR2 YYDKDF (reference sequence). CDR3 loop: CATSGAGAGSYEQYF. CDR3 sequence (DNA): TGTGCCACCAGCGGGGCGGGGGCAGGATCCTACGAGCAGTACTTC.

The chain couples TRBV5-4 to TRBJ2-6; D is unresolved. Germline V lookup: CDR1 SGHNT, CDR2 YYREEE (reference sequence). V shed 4 bases and J shed 1 base, with 12 bases lying between them. The CDR3 runs to 16 residues. The CDR3 reads CASSQLFGSGANVLTF. Written as DNA, the CDR3 is TGTGCCAGCAGCCAACTTTTCGGGTCTGGGGCCAACGTCCTGACTTTC. Full variable domain (missing parts from reference TRBV5-4 and TRBJ2-6): ETGVTQSPTHLIKTRGQQVTLRCSSQSGHNTVSWYQQALGQGPQFIFQYYREEENGRGNFPPRFSGLQFPNYSSELNVNALELDDSALYLCASSQLFGSGANVLTFGAGSRLTVL.

This rearrangement joins TRBV7-2 to TRBJ2-1; D is perhaps TRBD2 (6 bases). Germline V gene data show CDR1 as SGHTA and CDR2 as FQGNSA. This CDR3 has 12 residues. Trimming left V 5 bases short and J 9 bases short, with 11 bases between. The CDR3 coding sequence is TGTGCCAGCAGCCTCCCCGGGGGTGAGCAGTTCTTC. Its protein product is CASSLPGGEQFF.

The chain joins TRBV4-3 to TRBJ2-6, with TRBD1 as a possible D gene (6 bases). The germline V gene encodes CDR1 LGHNA and CDR2 YSLEER. Trimming cost V 0 bases and J 7 bases, with 13 bases left between them. CDR3 length: 16 residues. In nucleotides, the CDR3 is TGCGCCAGCAGCCAAGATTGGGGGCTAGGAGCCAACGTCCTGACTTTC. Translated, it gives CASSQDWGLGANVLTF.

This clonotype was seen many times. The chain combines TRBV7-2 with TRBJ2-1, with D possibly being TRBD2 (6 bases). The germline CDR1 and CDR2 sequences are SGHTA and FQGNSA. The CDR3 spans 13 residues. Trimming stripped 3 bases from V and 9 bases from J, with 12 bases between. The CDR3, as DNA: TGTGCCAGCAGCTTTCGGCGGGGTCCTGAGCAGTTCTTC. Its protein product is CASSFRRGPEQFF.

This clonotype came up many times. This chain joins TRBV11-2 and TRBJ2-1; TRBD2 aligns across 11 bases. The V gene end was trimmed by 5 bases and the J gene end by 4 bases; junction bases not matched to a gene: 4. This CDR3 comprises 15 residues. Germline CDR1 and CDR2: SGHAT and FQNNGV. CDR3 bases: TGTGCCAGCAGCCCGGGACTAGCGGATTACAATGAGCAGTTCTTC. This sequence encodes CASSPGLADYNEQFF.

This clonotype was detected a few times. The chain is built from TRBV27 and TRBJ2-5; 8 bases are shared with TRBD1. With 6 bases clipped from V and 4 bases from J, the junction kept 7 bases outside the gene matches. The length of the CDR3 is 14 residues. CDR1 and CDR2 (germline): MNHEY, SMNVEV (reference sequence). The CDR3 sequence: CASRPDRGLETQYF. CDR3 sequence (DNA): TGTGCCAGCAGACCCGACAGGGGATTAGAGACCCAGTACTTC.

V is TRBV5-1 and J is TRBJ1-6, with a tentative D call TRBD1 (6 bases). Trimming removed 4 bases at V and 10 bases at J, with 18 bases between. The CDR3 is 15 residues long. Germline CDR1 reads SGHRS; CDR2 reads YFSETQ. For the CDR3, the DNA is TGCGCCAGCAGCCTCCAAGGACAGCGAGAGTCACCCCTCCACTTT. Translation: CASSLQGQRESPLHF. Together with reference TRBV5-1 and TRBJ1-6, the CDR3 gives the full variable domain: KAGVTQTPRYLIKTRGQQVTLSCSPISGHRSVSWYQQTPGQGLQFLFEYFSETQRNKGNFPGRFSGRQFSNSRSEMNVSTLELGDSALYLCASSLQGQRESPLHFGNGTRLTVT.

V and J are TRBV5-1 and TRBJ1-4, with 7 bases that match TRBD1. The CDR3 extends over 14 amino acids. After removal of 3 bases from V and 6 bases from J, the junction contained 5 bases not matched to a gene. Germline lookup yields CDR1 SGHRS and CDR2 YFSETQ. The CDR3 loop reads CASSSTGRDEKLFF. The DNA for the CDR3 is TGCGCCAGCAGCTCGACAGGGCGGGATGAAAAACTGTTTTTT. The entire variable domain, with the rest obtained from reference TRBV5-1 and TRBJ1-4, is as follows: KAGVTQTPRYLIKTRGQQVTLSCSPISGHRSVSWYQQTPGQGLQFLFEYFSETQRNKGNFPGRFSGRQFSNSRSEMNVSTLELGDSALYLCASSSTGRDEKLFFGSGTQLSVL.

This rearrangement joins TRBV6-1 to TRBJ2-7; 10 positions match TRBD2. The V gene's germline CDR1 is MNHNS and CDR2 SASEGT. The CDR3 totals 16 residues. V lost 6 bases to trimming and J lost 1 base; unmatched junction nucleotides: 9. The CDR3 DNA is TGTGCCAGCAGGGGGTCTAGCGGGGGAGTATCCTACGAGCAGTACGTC. This sequence encodes CASRGSSGGVSYEQYV.

This clonotype has a handful of counts. The CDR3 coding sequence is TGTGCCAGCAGCTTCTCCATCTCTGGAAACACCATATATTTT. Amino acid sequence: CASSFSISGNTIYF. The chain joins TRBV7-2 to TRBJ1-3; D ambiguous. The CDR3 is 14 residues long. In germline, CDR1 is SGHTA, CDR2 FQGNSA. V was clipped by 3 bases and J by 0 bases, with 6 bases between them.

The chain uses TRBV24-1 and TRBJ1-2, with D tentatively TRBD1 (5 bases). The germline CDR1 and CDR2 sequences are KGHDR and SFDVKD. Deletions cut 3 bases from V and 2 bases from J, with 9 bases between. The CDR3 is made up of 14 amino acids. The CDR3 here is CATSDPDNNYGYTF. The CDR3 DNA is TGTGCCACCAGTGATCCGGACAACAACTATGGCTACACCTTC.

This chain joins TRBV7-2 and TRBJ2-4; D ambiguous. Germline loops: CDR1 SGHTA, CDR2 FQGNSA. V lost 3 bases and J lost 0, with 6 bases in between. The CDR3 has 14 residues. In DNA form, the CDR3 reads TGTGCCAGCAGCTTCCCCCTAGCCAAAAACATTCAGTACTTC. Translation gives CASSFPLAKNIQYF.

This clonotype showed up just a few times. The chain carries TRBV19 and TRBJ1-2, with TRBD1 identical over 10 bases. The V segment lost 5 bases and the J segment 2 bases; nucleotides outside the gene matches: 8. Germline V lookup: CDR1 LNHDA, CDR2 SQIVND (reference sequence). The length of the CDR3 is 16 residues. CDR3 DNA sequence: TGTGCCAGTAGTCCGGGACAGGGGAACCCGAACTATGGCTACACCTTC. As protein: CASSPGQGNPNYGYTF.

This rearrangement joins TRBV2 to TRBJ2-7; no definite D call. The CDR3 is 13 residues long. V lost 5 bases to trimming and J lost 7 bases, with 15 bases between them. Looked up from germline, CDR1 is SNHLY and CDR2 is FYNNEI. The chain's CDR3 is CASSPPGLGEQYV. The DNA of the CDR3 is TGTGCCAGCAGTCCGCCGGGCCTGGGGGAGCAGTACGTC.

The chain carries TRBV6-2 or TRBV6-3 and TRBJ1-5, with no clear D. CDR1 MNHEY and CDR2 SVGEGT come from the germline V gene. This CDR3 contains 15 residues. Between the trimmed V and J ends, which lost 5 bases and 11 bases, there was a span of 22 bases. The CDR3 loop reads CASSGDNGINRAQHF. CDR3 DNA: TGTGCCAGCAGTGGAGACAATGGAATTAATCGAGCCCAGCATTTT.